One sample yielded the 32 T cell receptor beta chains listed below, sequenced in a study of blood T cells in healthy people across ages. Together with a sample-barcoded 5' primer, a J-beta primer mix was included in a second PCR lasting about 7 to 11 cycles. Using its own MiXCR run on the 5' RACE reads, TCRdb lists one record per CDR3 protein. The sample records under 800,000 distinct CDR3 sequences, roughly two fifths being singletons. Sequencing used blood. These receptors were obtained from a woman aged 55-70 years in good health.

The sample holds a few counts of this clonotype. The chain combines TRBV28 with TRBJ1-1; perhaps TRBD1 as D (5 bases). Germline CDR1 reads MDHEN; CDR2 reads SYDVKM. This CDR3 region has 16 residues. The V end was cut by 5 bases, the J end by 4 bases, with 20 bases between. CDR3 region: CASSARSSGASTEAFF. For the CDR3, the DNA is TGTGCCAGCAGTGCCCGTTCGTCCGGGGCCAGCACTGAAGCTTTCTTT.

Concerning this clonotype itself: Just one base apart from a much larger clone, this may be a read error. This sequence joins TRBV29-1 and TRBJ2-1; 9 bases match TRBD1. The CDR3 length is 13 residues. J lost 10 bases, V lost 6 bases, and 10 bases had no gene match. Per germline, CDR1 SQVTM and CDR2 ANQGSEA. The CDR3 bases are TGCAGCGTCAAACAGGGGGCGCTTAACGAGCAGTTCTTC. Residues: CSVKQGALNEQFF.

The genes are TRBV29-1 and TRBJ1-2; TRBD1 is a possible D gene (5 bases). There are 13 residues in the CDR3. The germline gives CDR1 SQVTM, CDR2 ANQGSEA. V was pared by 3 bases and J by 4 bases, with 12 bases between. The CDR3 reads CSVEGRVGYGYTF. CDR3 bases: TGCAGCGTTGAGGGCAGGGTAGGCTATGGCTACACCTTC.

J is TRBJ2-1 and V is TRBV7-2; 7 bases align to TRBD2. TRBJ2-7 matches the DNA end more closely, so the J call is doubtful. The CDR3 extends over 15 amino acids. Germline V gene data show CDR1 as SGHTA and CDR2 as FQGNSA. The CDR3 here is CASSSLGGSDNEQYF. The CDR3 DNA reads as TGTGCCAGCAGCTCCCTGGGCGGGAGCGACAATGAGCAGTACTTC.

The rearrangement uses TRBV3-1 and TRBJ2-4; no firm D call. The tail of the sequence fits TRBJ2-7 better, so the J call may be wrong. Germline lookup yields CDR1 LGHDT and CDR2 YNNKEL (reference sequence). CDR3 size: 14 residues. The CDR3, as DNA: TGTGCCAGCAGCCCCCGAGGCCCCGGCGACGAGCAGTACTTC. Translated, it gives CASSPRGPGDEQYF.

The table lists this clonotype with many counts. The rearrangement uses TRBV3-1 and TRBJ2-4; possible D gene TRBD2, 5 bases. Germline CDR1 is LGHDT and CDR2 is YNNKEL (reference sequence). The CDR3 is 14 residues long. V was trimmed by 1 base and J by 9 bases, leaving 13 bases between them. The CDR3 protein is CASSQVQERSIQYF. CDR3 in DNA: TGTGCCAGCAGCCAAGTTCAGGAGCGGAGCATTCAGTACTTC.

V and J are TRBV20-1 and TRBJ2-5, with 14 nucleotides matching TRBD2. The end of the DNA fits TRBJ2-7 better, so the J call may be wrong. CDR3 length: 15 residues. CDR1 DFQATT and CDR2 SNEGSKA come from the germline V gene (reference sequence). The CDR3 DNA reads as TGCAGTGCCATTGGGACTAGCGGGAGTATTTACGAGCAGTACTTC. Amino acid sequence: CSAIGTSGSIYEQYF.

This clonotype was observed many times. The chain links TRBV4-2 to TRBJ2-7; possibly TRBD2 for D (6 bases). The length of the CDR3 is 14 residues. V was trimmed by 5 bases and J by 3 bases, leaving 14 bases between them. Germline V gives CDR1 LGHNA, CDR2 YNFKEQ. The CDR3, as DNA: TGTGCCAGCAGCGGAGCGGAGGGTCTCTACGAGCAGTACTTC. This sequence encodes CASSGAEGLYEQYF.

This clonotype has more than one count but fewer than ten. The rearrangement links TRBV3-1 to TRBJ2-5, with TRBD2 matching over 12 bases. Germline-derived CDR1 and CDR2 are LGHDT and YNNKEL (reference sequence). The J segment lost 4 bases and the V segment lost 4 bases, leaving 4 bases of the junction unmatched. The length of the CDR3 is 15 residues. CDR3 coding DNA: TGTGCCAGCAGCCCCAGGACTAGCGGGGCAGAGACCCAGTACTTC. Protein product: CASSPRTSGAETQYF.

This sequence joins TRBV5-5 and TRBJ2-7, with D unresolved. This CDR3 is 14 amino acids long. Trimming stripped 4 bases from V and 0 bases from J, with 11 bases between. Looked up from germline, CDR1 is SGHKS and CDR2 is YYEKEE (reference sequence). Here the CDR3 DNA reads TGTGCCAGCAGCATGACACACCCCTCCTACGAGCAGTACTTC. The encoded protein is CASSMTHPSYEQYF.

This clonotype was detected only a few times. This chain connects TRBV7-6 to TRBJ2-3, with TRBD2 as a possible D gene (6 bases). Per germline, CDR1 SGHVS and CDR2 FNYEAQ. This CDR3 has 15 residues. V lost 4 bases to trimming and J lost 4 bases, with 15 bases between them. This chain's CDR3 is CASSSTGQRADTQYF. The CDR3 DNA sequence: TGTGCCAGCAGCTCAACGGGCCAGCGGGCAGATACGCAGTATTTT.

The chain recombines TRBV24-1 with TRBJ2-3; 9 bases line up with TRBD2. The ends lost 3 bases at V and 2 bases at J; junction bases unmatched: 11. The V gene's germline CDR1 is KGHDR and CDR2 SFDVKD. This CDR3 has 18 residues. In DNA, the CDR3 is TGTGCCACCAGTGATAGACCAGGGCGCGGGGGGGACACAGATACGCAGTATTTT. It codes for CATSDRPGRGGDTDTQYF.

The chain couples TRBV12-3 or TRBV12-4 to TRBJ1-6, with D possibly TRBD1 on 6 matching bases. V shed 6 bases and J shed 9 bases, with 15 bases lying between them. The CDR3 length is 14 residues. The CDR3 reads CASRRTAGRSPLHF. CDR3 DNA: TGTGCCAGCAGGAGGACAGCGGGGCGTTCACCCCTCCACTTT.

J is TRBJ2-7 and V is TRBV20-1, with 9 bases lining up with TRBD1. The CDR3 has 14 amino acids. Trimming removed 6 bases from V and 3 bases from J; junction bases left unmatched: 9. Germline V CDR1 and CDR2: DFQATT, SNEGSKA (reference sequence). CDR3 amino acids: CSATDRGSLYEQYF. The CDR3 DNA follows: TGCAGTGCCACGGACAGGGGTAGCCTCTACGAGCAGTACTTC.

This clonotype was seen a handful of times. CDR3 sequence: CASSGGTSGTQNEQYF. The CDR3 coding sequence is TGTGCCAGCAGTGGGGGGACTAGCGGGACCCAAAATGAGCAGTACTTC. This chain joins TRBV6-1 and TRBJ2-5; 13 bases match TRBD2. This CDR3 has 16 residues. Germline loops: CDR1 MNHNS, CDR2 SASEGT. V dropped 4 bases and J dropped 11; count of bases not matched to a gene: 13.

A note on this clonotype: A junction boundary mismatches the germline segment, possibly from a read error. This chain connects TRBV7-3 to TRBJ2-7, with 9 positions matching TRBD1. This CDR3 has 14 residues. The germline CDR1 and CDR2 sequences are SGHTA and FQGTGA. For the CDR3, the DNA is TGTGCCAACAGCCCAGGGACAGGGATCTACGAGCAGTACTTC. Encoded protein: CANSPGTGIYEQYF.

The chain joins TRBV15 to TRBJ2-4; either TRBD1 or TRBD2 may fit D (5 bases each). Judging by the DNA end, TRBJ2-7 fits better; the J call may be wrong. CDR3 size: 13 residues. Germline values: CDR1 LNHNV, CDR2 YYDKDF (reference sequence). The CDR3 loop is CATSRGGTDEQYF. The DNA of the CDR3 is TGTGCCACCAGCAGAGGAGGGACCGACGAGCAGTACTTC.

The chain recombines TRBV4-2 with TRBJ2-1; no clear D gene. V gave up 0 bases and J gave up 8 bases, with 8 bases separating them. The CDR3 sequence is 13 residues long. Germline lookup yields CDR1 LGHNA and CDR2 YNFKEQ. In DNA form, the CDR3 reads TGTGCCAGCAGCCAAGAGCGGTGGCATGAGCAGTTCTTC. This encodes CASSQERWHEQFF.

The sample holds many counts of this clonotype. The rearrangement uses TRBV7-9 and TRBJ1-5; D call uncertain. This CDR3 region has 16 residues. Trimming took 1 base from V and 2 from J, leaving 12 bases between them. Germline assignment: CDR1 SEHNR and CDR2 FQNEAQ (reference sequence). Written as DNA, the CDR3 is TGTGCCAGCAGCTTAGATGTCCCTCGAGGCAATCAGCCCCAGCATTTT. Translating it yields CASSLDVPRGNQPQHF.

This clonotype was seen many times. The rearrangement joins TRBV12-3 or TRBV12-4 to TRBJ2-7; 7 bases map to TRBD1. Germline trimming cut 2 bases from V and 3 bases from J; bases unmatched to any gene: 1. This CDR3 has 13 amino acids. In DNA form, the CDR3 reads TGTGCCAGCAGTTTATCAGGGGGCTACGAGCAGTACTTC. Residues: CASSLSGGYEQYF.

V and J are TRBV9 and TRBJ2-7; 10 bases are a match to TRBD2. Per germline, CDR1 SGDLS and CDR2 YYNGEE. The CDR3 runs 15 residues. J was trimmed by 7 bases and V by 5 bases; bases with no gene match: 12. The CDR3: CASSEGLAVYNEQYF. CDR3 nucleotides: TGTGCCAGCAGTGAAGGACTAGCGGTTTACAATGAGCAGTACTTC. The variable domain in full, with the rest retrieved from reference TRBV9 and TRBJ2-7, is DSGVTQTPKHLITATGQRVTLRCSPRSGDLSVYWYQQSLDQGLQFLIQYYNGEERAKGNILERFSAQQFPDLHSELNLSSLELGDSALYFCASSEGLAVYNEQYFGPGTRLTVT.

The V call is TRBV4-2, the J call TRBJ1-1; no firm D call. Germline V lookup: CDR1 LGHNA, CDR2 YNFKEQ. The CDR3 consists of 13 residues. V lost 2 bases and J 7 bases, leaving 11 bases between the germline ends. The CDR3 DNA follows: TGTGCCAGCAGCCAACCCTCGGGAGGTGAAGCTTTCTTT. Translation gives CASSQPSGGEAFF.

The chain uses TRBV29-1 and TRBJ2-7, with 9 bases that match TRBD2. This CDR3 is built from 13 residues. Losses at the gene ends were 3 bases for V and 5 bases for J; bases not matched to a gene: 5. CDR1 SQVTM and CDR2 ANQGSEA come from the germline V gene. Here the CDR3 DNA reads TGCAGCGTTGAGCTGTCTAGCGGGAACGAGCAGTACTTC. Amino acids: CSVELSSGNEQYF.

In this sample, this clonotype turned up a few times. V and J are TRBV20-1 and TRBJ2-3, with a tentative D call TRBD2 (6 bases). Germline V gene lookup returns CDR1 DFQATT and CDR2 SNEGSKA (reference sequence). The CDR3 spans 17 residues. Trimming cost V 5 bases and J 0 bases, with 21 bases left between them. The CDR3 sequence: CSALSSGTGSSTDTQYF. The CDR3 nucleotides read TGCAGTGCTCTTTCTTCCGGGACTGGCTCTAGCACAGATACGCAGTATTTT.

This clonotype was seen a few times. The chain's CDR3 is CASSNPTATSTDTQYF. CDR3 coding DNA: TGTGCCAGCAGCAATCCCACAGCCACTAGCACAGATACGCAGTATTTT. V usage is TRBV21-1 and J usage is TRBJ2-3. TRBV21-1 is flagged as a pseudogene. This CDR3 spans 16 amino acids.

This chain connects TRBV5-1 to TRBJ1-2, with a tentative D call TRBD1 (5 bases). Between the trimmed V and J ends, which lost 3 bases and 4 bases, there was a span of 16 bases. Germline V gene lookup returns CDR1 SGHRS and CDR2 YFSETQ. The CDR3 covers 15 residues. The CDR3 loop is CASSWGDRGSYGYTF. The CDR3 coding sequence is TGCGCCAGCAGCTGGGGGGACCGGGGGAGCTATGGCTACACCTTC.

This clonotype appeared a few times. V and J are TRBV27 and TRBJ1-1, with TRBD1 matching over 7 bases. Trimming cost V 2 bases and J 4 bases; bases outside gene matches: 4. Germline V gives CDR1 MNHEY, CDR2 SMNVEV (reference sequence). There are 14 residues in the CDR3. This chain's CDR3 is CASSLEGARTEAFF. The CDR3 coding sequence is TGTGCCAGCAGTTTAGAGGGGGCTCGCACTGAAGCTTTCTTT.

The chain links TRBV15 to TRBJ2-2; TRBD1 might be the D (5 bases). This CDR3 region has 14 residues. V dropped 5 bases and J dropped 5 bases, with 12 bases sitting between them. Germline assignment: CDR1 LNHNV and CDR2 YYDKDF (reference sequence). DNA for the CDR3: TGTGCCACCAGCTCGGCCAGGGTTACCGGGGAGCTGTTTTTT. Its translation: CATSSARVTGELFF.

This clonotype was detected a few times. The chain links TRBV27 to TRBJ2-1, with 8 bases matching TRBD2. CDR1 is MNHEY, CDR2 SMNVEV, per germline (reference sequence). This CDR3 has 17 amino acids. V trimming: 1 base; J trimming: 2 bases; junction bases outside the gene matches: 7. The CDR3 DNA reads as TGTGCCAGCAGTTTATGGATACTAGCGGCCCCCTACAATGAGCAGTTCTTC. Protein: CASSLWILAAPYNEQFF.

This clonotype was recorded many times. The gene calls are TRBV7-3 and TRBJ2-3; 11 bases agree with TRBD2. There are 17 residues in the CDR3. Unmatched junction bases numbered 10, after V lost 6 bases and J lost 2 bases. Germline V gene lookup returns CDR1 SGHTA and CDR2 FQGTGA. The CDR3 DNA follows: TGTGCCAGCAGTTCTGCCGGGACTAGCGGATACACAGATACGCAGTATTTT. This encodes CASSSAGTSGYTDTQYF.

This clonotype was seen a few times. V usage is TRBV10-3 and J usage is TRBJ2-1, with 9 positions matching TRBD2. The J segment lost 5 bases and the V segment lost 10 bases, leaving 6 bases of the junction unmatched. The CDR3 is 13 amino acids. Germline V CDR1 and CDR2: ENHRY, SYGVKD. Written as DNA, the CDR3 is TGTGCCAACCGAGCGGGAGGAGACAATGAGCAGTTCTTC. The encoded protein is CANRAGGDNEQFF.

This clonotype was observed once. The chain links TRBV10-3 to TRBJ2-2, with 9 positions matching TRBD1. The CDR3 consists of 15 residues. Germline CDR1 reads ENHRY; CDR2 reads SYGVKD. With V trimmed by 4 bases and J by 0 bases, 0 bases remained unmatched. CDR3 nucleotide sequence: TGTGCCATCAGTGGGGACAGGGCGAACACCGGGGAGCTGTTTTTT. Amino acid sequence: CAISGDRANTGELFF.